This T cell receptor (beta chain) is from a study of blood T cell repertoires in COVID-19. Study summary: Sites across the United States, Italy and Spain contributed samples from acute and convalescent COVID-19. PBMCs, B-cell-depleted T cells, or T cells provided the cDNA or gDNA that made up the material.

During active infection, Seattle patients enrolled and were then monitored through disease. Per the original methods: Nucleated cell number was recorded as an estimate derived from reference gene primer amplification. Clones were sequenced by immunoSEQ multiplex PCR, and TCRdb holds only the in-frame ones, with some missing. Clone size and V and J calls were adopted from that table, with D and trimming inferred from the DNA. The profile shows about 160,000 clones, about 85% of them singletons. The source is a man older than 75 with COVID-19, enrolled during active disease. Source material: peripheral blood.

CDR3 DNA: TGTGCCAGCAGTCCCAGGGCTGCCACTGAAGCTTTCTTT. As protein: CASSPRAATEAFF. This chain connects TRBV6-6 to TRBJ1-1, with a possible D match to TRBD1 (5 bases). V was shortened by 5 bases and J by 4 bases, with 11 bases between the two germline ends. This CDR3 is built from 13 residues. The germline gives CDR1 MNHNY, CDR2 SVGAGI (reference sequence).